The 28 T cell receptor beta chains below all came from one sample that was sequenced in a study of T cell changes during pregnancy in multiple sclerosis. The assay was immunoSEQ multiplex PCR, and TCRdb's table has in-frame clones only and misses some. In the table there are approximately 43,000 clones, about 90% of which are singletons. The source material was CD8+ T cells from peripheral blood mononuclear cells, sampled in the first trimester of pregnancy. The receptors stem from a female donor with multiple sclerosis, enrolled in a pregnancy study.

At least ten counts were recorded for this clone. This chain links TRBV27 with TRBJ2-1; TRBD2 aligns across 10 bases. Germline V gene lookup returns CDR1 MNHEY and CDR2 SMNVEV (reference sequence). The ends lost 11 bases at V and 4 bases at J; junction bases unmatched: 5. The CDR3 length is 13 residues. The CDR3 loop is CAAASGRYNEQFF. CDR3 DNA sequence: TGTGCCGCAGCTAGCGGGAGATACAATGAGCAGTTCTTC.

J is TRBJ1-2 and V is TRBV7-3; D is ambiguous. V dropped 2 bases and J dropped 6 bases, with 10 bases sitting between them. The CDR3 consists of 13 residues. The V gene's germline CDR1 is SGHTA and CDR2 FQGTGA. The CDR3 protein is CASSLDPGNGYTF. The CDR3 DNA follows: TGTGCCAGCAGCTTAGACCCGGGGAATGGCTACACCTTC. Combining the CDR3 with reference TRBV7-3 and TRBJ1-2 gives the whole variable domain GAGVSQTPSNKVTEKGKYVELRCDPISGHTALYWYRQSLGQGPEFLIYFQGTGAADDSGLPNDRFFAVRPEGSVSTLKIQRTERGDSAVYLCASSLDPGNGYTFGSGTRLTVV.

This chain joins TRBV7-6 and TRBJ2-1; 10 nucleotides agree with TRBD2. Germline CDR1 and CDR2: SGHVS and FNYEAQ. This CDR3 has 16 amino acids. The trim removed 4 bases at V and 0 bases at J, leaving 3 bases unmatched. The DNA of the CDR3 is TGTGCCAGCAGCTGGACTAGCGGAACCTCCTACAATGAGCAGTTCTTC. Translating it yields CASSWTSGTSYNEQFF.

The rearrangement joins TRBV6-4 to TRBJ2-7; unclear D gene. V lost 2 bases and J 3 bases, leaving 17 bases between the germline ends. The CDR3 runs 16 residues. Germline CDR1 reads MRHNA; CDR2 reads SNTAGT. CDR3: CASSDRLPRNGYEQYF. The DNA for the CDR3 is TGTGCCAGCAGTGACCGACTGCCGCGTAATGGCTACGAGCAGTACTTC.

The V call is TRBV25-1, the J call TRBJ2-5, with a weak D call TRBD2 (7 bases). Germline V CDR1 and CDR2: MGHDK, SYGVNS. V dropped 7 bases and J dropped 5 bases, with 14 bases sitting between them. The CDR3 spans 13 residues. The CDR3 loop is CASIRGAGETQYF. In nucleotides, the CDR3 is TGTGCCAGCATCCGGGGGGCCGGGGAGACCCAGTACTTC.

The CDR3 here is CASSLGSPSGAYEQYF. The CDR3 DNA reads as TGCGCCAGCAGCTTGGGATCCCCCAGCGGGGCCTACGAGCAGTACTTC. The chain combines TRBV5-1 with TRBJ2-7; 7 bases match TRBD2. The CDR3 runs 16 residues. CDR1 is SGHRS, CDR2 YFSETQ, per germline. After removal of 0 bases from V and 2 bases from J, the junction contained 8 bases not matched to a gene. Combining the CDR3 with reference TRBV5-1 and TRBJ2-7 gives the whole variable domain KAGVTQTPRYLIKTRGQQVTLSCSPISGHRSVSWYQQTPGQGLQFLFEYFSETQRNKGNFPGRFSGRQFSNSRSEMNVSTLELGDSALYLCASSLGSPSGAYEQYFGPGTRLTVT.

The chain recombines TRBV10-1 with TRBJ2-7; D is unresolved. The CDR3 has 11 residues. Trimming removed 2 bases from V and 6 bases from J, with 5 bases in between. CDR1 is WNHNN, CDR2 SYGVQD, per germline (reference sequence). The CDR3 coding sequence is TGCGCCAGCAGTGAGGGGCTCGAGCAGTACTTC. As protein: CASSEGLEQYF.

The chain is built from TRBV11-1 and TRBJ2-1; 10 nucleotides line up with TRBD2. Germline V gives CDR1 SGHAT, CDR2 FQDESV (reference sequence). V was clipped by 2 bases and J by 7 bases; unmatched bases: 11. The CDR3 has 17 residues. In DNA form, the CDR3 reads TGTGCCAGCAGCTTAAGGCGAAGCGGGGGGGCCGGTAATGAGCAGTTCTTC. Amino acid sequence: CASSLRRSGGAGNEQFF.

As regards this clone: In the same sample, other DNA sequences code for this CDR3. V and J are TRBV5-1 and TRBJ1-1, with D possibly being TRBD1 (5 bases). The CDR3 contains 11 residues. The V end was cut by 1 base, the J end by 7 bases, with 5 bases between. Looked up from germline, CDR1 is SGHRS and CDR2 is YFSETQ. This CDR3 is CASSLTGEAFF. The CDR3 DNA follows: TGCGCCAGCAGCTTGACAGGTGAAGCTTTCTTT.

The rearrangement links TRBV27 to TRBJ1-2; D is perhaps TRBD1 (6 bases). Trimming took 2 bases from V and 6 from J, leaving 10 bases between them. Germline loops: CDR1 MNHEY, CDR2 SMNVEV (reference sequence). CDR3 length equals 13 residues. The CDR3 DNA sequence: TGTGCCAGCAGTTTACAGGGGTGGAATGGCTACACCTTC. Translated, it gives CASSLQGWNGYTF.

This clone has a handful of counts. The chain uses TRBV13 and TRBJ2-7; D remains ambiguous. Germline V lookup: CDR1 PRHDT, CDR2 FYEKMQ (reference sequence). The CDR3 has 16 residues. Trimming cost V 0 bases and J 7 bases, with 19 bases left between them. The CDR3 reads CASSLGLRHPSGEQYF. The CDR3 DNA reads TGTGCCAGCAGCTTAGGCCTCCGACATCCTTCAGGAGAGCAGTACTTC.

This chain uses TRBV2 with TRBJ2-5; D is uncertain. The CDR3 totals 11 residues. The germline gives CDR1 SNHLY, CDR2 FYNNEI. V was pared by 3 bases and J by 3 bases, with 2 bases between. The CDR3 loop is CASSDEETQYF. CDR3 in DNA: TGTGCCAGCAGTGACGAAGAGACCCAGTACTTC. Using reference TRBV2 and TRBJ2-5 for the parts outside the CDR3, the full variable domain is EPEVTQTPSHQVTQMGQEVILRCVPISNHLYFYWYRQILGQKVEFLVSFYNNEISEKSEIFDDQFSVERPDGSNFTLKIRSTKLEDSAMYFCASSDEETQYFGPGTRLLVL.

The chain links TRBV2 to TRBJ1-6; the D gene is possibly TRBD1 (5 bases). Germline-derived CDR1 and CDR2 are SNHLY and FYNNEI. The CDR3 is 16 residues long. Trimming took 5 bases from V and 6 from J, leaving 17 bases between them. The CDR3 nucleotides read TGTGCCAGCAGTTACACCCAGACAGAAACTAATTCACCCCTCCACTTT. It yields the protein CASSYTQTETNSPLHF.

The chain uses TRBV11-1 and TRBJ2-3; no definite D call. The CDR3 contains 16 residues. V lost 5 bases, J lost 2 bases, and 17 bases lay in between. Germline CDR1 SGHAT, CDR2 FQDESV (reference sequence). This chain's CDR3 is CASSPTLPGPTDTQYF. DNA of the CDR3: TGTGCCAGCAGCCCAACACTACCCGGTCCCACAGATACGCAGTATTTT.

The chain couples TRBV10-3 to TRBJ1-1, with D possibly being TRBD1 (5 bases). V was pared by 3 bases and J by 0 bases, with 8 bases between. The CDR3 sequence is 14 residues long. Germline-derived CDR1 and CDR2 are ENHRY and SYGVKD. DNA of the CDR3: TGTGCCATCAGTGACCCAGGGATGAACACTGAAGCTTTCTTT. Translation: CAISDPGMNTEAFF.

This chain joins TRBV10-2 and TRBJ1-5, with a weak D call TRBD1 (5 bases). The V end was cut by 3 bases, the J end by 5 bases, with 11 bases between. CDR3 length: 14 residues. CDR1 and CDR2 (germline): WSHSY, SAAADI. The CDR3 DNA reads as TGCGCCAGCAGTGAAAGGCAGGGCCATCAGCCCCAGCATTTT. This translates into CASSERQGHQPQHF.

The chain couples TRBV7-3 to TRBJ2-3, with 10 bases that match TRBD2. Germline-derived CDR1 and CDR2 are SGHTA and FQGTGA. The CDR3 is made up of 15 amino acids. The ends lost 5 bases at V and 6 bases at J; junction bases unmatched: 8. CDR3 amino acids: CASSRAGGPWDTQYF. The CDR3 DNA follows: TGTGCCAGCAGCCGAGCGGGGGGGCCGTGGGATACGCAGTATTTT. The variable domain in full, completed from reference TRBV7-3 and TRBJ2-3, reads GAGVSQTPSNKVTEKGKYVELRCDPISGHTALYWYRQSLGQGPEFLIYFQGTGAADDSGLPNDRFFAVRPEGSVSTLKIQRTERGDSAVYLCASSRAGGPWDTQYFGPGTRLTVL.

The V gene is TRBV10-1, the J gene TRBJ2-2; 10 positions agree with TRBD1. V was clipped by 6 bases and J by 6 bases; unmatched bases: 10. This CDR3 contains 16 residues. In germline, CDR1 is WNHNN, CDR2 SYGVQD (reference sequence). The CDR3 reads CASSKTGTGVSGELFF. The CDR3, as DNA: TGCGCCAGCAGCAAAACCGGGACAGGGGTATCCGGGGAGCTGTTTTTT.

The chain carries TRBV27 and TRBJ1-1; 8 bases are a match to TRBD1. Germline CDR1 reads MNHEY; CDR2 reads SMNVEV (reference sequence). Trimming at V came to 2 bases and at J to 10 bases, leaving 9 bases not matched to a gene. This CDR3 has 14 amino acids. The CDR3 nucleotides read TGTGCCAGCAGTTTACAACAGGGGGGGAGTCGAGCTTTCTTT. This gives the protein CASSLQQGGSRAFF.

The chain employs TRBV19 and TRBJ2-3; 11 bases are a match to TRBD2. The CDR3 loop spans 14 amino acids. Germline loops: CDR1 LNHDA, CDR2 SQIVND (reference sequence). The junction had 5 bases not matched to a gene; V was cut back by 10 bases and J by 2 bases. The CDR3: CATQLAGVTDTQYF. The CDR3 nucleotides are TGTGCCACCCAACTAGCGGGAGTCACAGATACGCAGTATTTT.

The J gene is TRBJ1-1, the V gene TRBV27; a possible D gene is TRBD1 (6 bases). This CDR3 is 14 amino acids long. Trimming left V 5 bases short and J 5 bases short, with 15 bases between. The germline V gene has CDR1 MNHEY and CDR2 SMNVEV (reference sequence). The DNA for the CDR3 is TGTGCCAGCAGTCCACAGGGCCTTGGAACTGAAGCTTTCTTT. As protein: CASSPQGLGTEAFF.

The V call is TRBV5-4, the J call TRBJ2-3; 9 bases agree with TRBD2. The CDR3 covers 17 residues. Germline V gene sequence: CDR1 SGHNT, CDR2 YYREEE (reference sequence). J was trimmed by 3 bases and V by 0 bases; bases with no gene match: 8. The CDR3 DNA reads as TGTGCCAGCAGCTTGGCCCGGCTAGCGGGAACGACAGATACGCAGTATTTT. Translating it yields CASSLARLAGTTDTQYF.

The chain carries TRBV6-1 and TRBJ1-1; D ambiguous. The germline V and J ends were trimmed by 7 bases and 4 bases, with 16 bases remaining between them. Per germline, CDR1 MNHNS and CDR2 SASEGT. The CDR3 runs to 14 residues. The CDR3 reads CASTPAGEVTEAFF. DNA of the CDR3: TGTGCCAGCACCCCCGCGGGAGAGGTCACTGAAGCTTTCTTT.

By share, this clone ranks as medium-sized. Other DNA variants within this sample encode the same CDR3. The chain uses TRBV27 and TRBJ1-1; D is ambiguous. Trimming left V 2 bases short and J 0 bases short, with 4 bases between. CDR1 and CDR2 (germline): MNHEY, SMNVEV (reference sequence). The CDR3 has 13 residues. The CDR3 sequence is CASSLTVNTEAFF. CDR3 bases: TGTGCCAGCAGTTTAACGGTGAACACTGAAGCTTTCTTT.

V is TRBV7-8 and J is TRBJ2-2; TRBD1 matches at 9 bases. J lost 6 bases, V lost 7 bases, and 6 bases had no gene match. The CDR3 is 14 amino acids. CDR1 is SGHVS and CDR2 is FQNEAQ in the germline V gene. CDR3 loop: CASIQGQGAGELFF. CDR3 bases: TGTGCCAGCATACAGGGACAGGGCGCCGGGGAGCTGTTTTTT.

The chain has TRBV7-9 and TRBJ2-3; D ambiguous. The CDR3 runs to 15 residues. The ends were cut back, 1 base at V and 0 bases at J, with 8 bases in the middle. Germline-derived CDR1 and CDR2 are SEHNR and FQNEAQ (reference sequence). The CDR3 DNA sequence: TGTGCCAGCAGCTTAGTCTCGTTAAGCACAGATACGCAGTATTTT. It codes for CASSLVSLSTDTQYF. Together with reference TRBV7-9 and TRBJ2-3, the CDR3 gives the full variable domain: DTGVSQNPRHKITKRGQNVTFRCDPISEHNRLYWYRQTLGQGPEFLTYFQNEAQLEKSRLLSDRFSAERPKGSFSTLEIQRTEQGDSAMYLCASSLVSLSTDTQYFGPGTRLTVL.

The rearrangement links TRBV7-9 to TRBJ2-3, with TRBD1 matching 8 bases. V was pared by 4 bases and J by 6 bases, with 12 bases of the junction left unmatched. The germline V gene encodes CDR1 SEHNR and CDR2 FQNEAQ (reference sequence). There are 16 residues in the CDR3. Here the CDR3 DNA reads TGTGCCAGCAGCTACCCAGGACAGGGATCGGCGGATACGCAGTATTTT. Amino acid sequence: CASSYPGQGSADTQYF.

The V call is TRBV7-6, the J call TRBJ2-2; 14 nucleotides agree with TRBD2. This CDR3 region has 22 residues. Germline CDR1 SGHVS, CDR2 FNYEAQ. Trimming at V came to 4 bases and at J to 6 bases, leaving 22 bases not matched to a gene. The CDR3 DNA follows: TGTGCCAGCAGCTCCAATTATCGTAGCGGGGGCCCGGGACTAGCGGGAGCCGGGGAGCTGTTTTTT. Translated: CASSSNYRSGGPGLAGAGELFF.